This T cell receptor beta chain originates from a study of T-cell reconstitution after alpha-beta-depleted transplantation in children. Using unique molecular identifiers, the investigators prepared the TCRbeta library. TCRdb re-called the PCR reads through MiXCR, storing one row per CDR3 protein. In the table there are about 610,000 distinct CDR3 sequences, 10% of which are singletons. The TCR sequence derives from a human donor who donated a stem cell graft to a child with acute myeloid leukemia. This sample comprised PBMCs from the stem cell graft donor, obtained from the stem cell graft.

In nucleotides, the CDR3 is TGTGCCAGCACCCCCTGGCTAGCGGGCCCTTTGGATACGCAGTATTTT. It is translated as CASTPWLAGPLDTQYF. The chain joins TRBV12-3 or TRBV12-4 to TRBJ2-3; TRBD2 matches at 8 bases. The CDR3 is 16 residues long. V dropped 7 bases and J dropped 6; count of bases not matched to a gene: 15.